This T cell receptor (beta chain) was obtained from a study of blood T cell repertoires in COVID-19. Study overall: Sites across the United States, Italy and Spain contributed samples from acute and convalescent COVID-19.

V dropped 0 bases and J dropped 10 bases, with 14 bases sitting between them. CDR1 is SGDLS, CDR2 YYNGEE, per germline. This CDR3 contains 15 residues. Produced via immunoSEQ multiplex PCR; TCRdb's table is partial and in-frame only. Of roughly 100,000 clones detected, roughly 92% appear once; the ten largest clones hold approximately 5.8%. This chain connects TRBV9 to TRBJ1-6, with no clear D. This clonotype was obtained from a man aged 45-65 years with active COVID-19. Material for sequencing was peripheral blood. CDR3 DNA: TGTGCCAGCAGCGTAGCGGGAGATAATGGCTCACCCCTCCACTTT. Translating it yields CASSVAGDNGSPLHF.